These 5 T cell receptor beta chains originate from one sample sequenced in a study of breast tumors, draining lymph nodes, adjacent tissues. TCRdb redid the calling of the multiplex PCR reads with MiXCR, one entry per CDR3 protein. The sample includes about 66,000 distinct CDR3 sequences, roughly 44% of them seen just once. Material: breast tumor tissue. These receptors all stem from a female donor with breast cancer. Some clones in this sample may be carry-over from other donors' samples.

Notes on this clonotype: This may be a read error, as it is one base from a much larger clone. The chain couples TRBV11-2 to TRBJ2-7, with D possibly matching TRBD2 (6 bases). The CDR3 has 16 residues. V dropped 2 bases and J dropped 3 bases, with 17 bases sitting between them. The germline gives CDR1 SGHAT, CDR2 FQNNGV. The chain's CDR3 is CASSLWWEAPSYEQYF. The CDR3 DNA reads as TGTGCCAGCAGCTTATGGTGGGAGGCCCCCAGCTACGAGCAGTACTTC.

This clonotype was observed at least ten times. The chain joins TRBV6-1 to TRBJ1-2; the match to TRBD1 covers 10 bases. The CDR3 loop spans 16 amino acids. CDR1 MNHNS and CDR2 SASEGT come from the germline V gene. V was pared by 3 bases and J by 6 bases, with 10 bases of the junction left unmatched. The CDR3 region has the DNA TGTGCCAGCAGTGATGCTAGGGGACAGGGGAGGAATGGCTACACCTTC. Translated: CASSDARGQGRNGYTF.

This clonotype was observed a single time. This rearrangement joins TRBV10-3 to TRBJ2-3, with TRBD2 matching over 16 bases. Germline trimming cut 8 bases from V and 3 bases from J; bases unmatched to any gene: 5. The CDR3 is made up of 16 amino acids. Germline loops: CDR1 ENHRY, CDR2 SYGVKD. The CDR3 reads CAIGTSGGARTDTQYF. The CDR3 DNA is TGTGCCATCGGGACTAGCGGGGGGGCCAGGACAGATACGCAGTATTTT.

This clonotype has at least ten counts. The chain recombines TRBV9 with TRBJ2-2, with 8 positions matching TRBD2. Germline V gene sequence: CDR1 SGDLS, CDR2 YYNGEE. This CDR3 has 16 residues. Unmatched junction bases numbered 4, after V lost 3 bases and J lost 0 bases. CDR3 coding DNA: TGTGCCAGCAGCGCGCGGGGGGAGACGAACACCGGGGAGCTGTTTTTT. Amino acid sequence: CASSARGETNTGELFF.

V and J are TRBV20-1 and TRBJ2-1, with D maybe TRBD1 (6 bases). V lost 1 base and J 9 bases, leaving 16 bases between the germline ends. CDR1 DFQATT and CDR2 SNEGSKA come from the germline V gene (reference sequence). The CDR3 totals 14 residues. CDR3 residues: CSARASRGYAEQFF. In DNA form, the CDR3 reads TGCAGTGCTAGAGCTAGCAGGGGTTACGCTGAGCAGTTCTTC.